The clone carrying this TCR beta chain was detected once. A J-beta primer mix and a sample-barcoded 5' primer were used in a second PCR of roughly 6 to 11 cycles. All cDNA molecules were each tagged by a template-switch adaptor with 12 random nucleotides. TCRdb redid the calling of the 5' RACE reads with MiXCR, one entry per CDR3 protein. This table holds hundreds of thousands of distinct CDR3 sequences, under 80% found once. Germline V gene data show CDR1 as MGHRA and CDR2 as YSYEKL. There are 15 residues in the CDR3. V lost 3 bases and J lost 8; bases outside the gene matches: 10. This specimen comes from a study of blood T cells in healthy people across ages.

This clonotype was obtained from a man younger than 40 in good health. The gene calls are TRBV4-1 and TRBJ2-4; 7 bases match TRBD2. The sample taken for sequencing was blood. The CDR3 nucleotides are TGCGCCAGCAGCCAGTCCACTAGCGAGGAGGACATTCAGTACTTC. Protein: CASSQSTSEEDIQYF.